This T cell receptor beta chain was recorded in a study of T-cell reconstitution after alpha-beta-depleted transplantation in children. This clonotype was found many times. The germline V gene encodes CDR1 MGHRA and CDR2 YSYEKL. This CDR3 contains 15 residues. V lost 4 bases and J lost 2, with 13 bases in between. Unique molecular identifiers were used to barcode this TCRbeta library. TCRdb ran MiXCR on the PCR reads and lists one entry per CDR3 protein. The data show approximately 83,000 distinct CDR3 sequences, with about 8% seen just once and 5.5% to 7% held by the top ten. The receptor was isolated from a human donor who donated a stem cell graft to a child with congenital amegakaryocytic thrombocytopenia. The chain joins TRBV4-1 to TRBJ2-3, with D unclear. The specimen comprised PBMCs from the stem cell graft donor, sampled from the stem cell graft. CDR3 sequence reads: CASSPQVGITDTQYF. CDR3 in DNA: TGCGCCAGCAGCCCCCAGGTGGGGATCACAGATACGCAGTATTTT.